This is a list of T cell receptor beta chains from one sample in a study of cytomegalovirus exposure and HLA in healthy donors. Assay used: immunoSEQ multiplex PCR; TCRdb lists only in-frame clones, some missing. This sample has 150,000 to 200,000 clones; 62% occur once, and the top ten carry 2.5% to 3%. Sequencing used PBMCs. These receptors all stem from a man aged 35-49 years in good health and CMV-seronegative. The CDR3 runs from the conserved cysteine through the conserved F or W. The D gene is left open where the match is weak. Clone size is shown for a subset of rows, as once, few, many or a class of expanded clone.

cdr3_nt | cdr3_aa | v_call | d_call | j_call | clone_size
TGTGCCAGCAGTTTATCAGGGAGGCGGACTGAAGCTTTCTTT | CASSLSGRRTEAFF | TRBV28 | NA | TRBJ1-1 | NA
TGTGCCAGCAGCGTAGGCCTAGGGGGCGTAACTGAAAAACTGTTTTTT | CASSVGLGGVTEKLFF | TRBV9 | TRBD1 | TRBJ1-4 | NA
TGTGCCAGCAGTTCCCCGGGACTAGCGGGGAGAGAGGGTGCAGATACGCAGTATTTT | CASSSPGLAGREGADTQYF | TRBV27 | TRBD2 | TRBJ2-3 | NA
TGTGCCAGCAGCCGCGAGGCCGCAGGGAATAATTCACCCCTCCACTTT | CASSREAAGNNSPLHF | TRBV7-8 | NA | TRBJ1-6 | NA
TGTGCCTGGAGGGGTACAGGTAGCAATCAGCCCCAGCATTTT | CAWRGTGSNQPQHF | TRBV30 | NA | TRBJ1-5 | NA
TGCGCCAGCAGCCAGATACAGGGAACCGGGGAGCTGTTTTTT | CASSQIQGTGELFF | TRBV4-1 | NA | TRBJ2-2 | NA
TGTGCCAGCAGTTTTTCAGGGCAGCCCCAGCATTTT | CASSFSGQPQHF | TRBV28 | NA | TRBJ1-5 | NA
TGTGCCAGCAGTTACACAGGGGGCGCATCGTACGAGCAGTACTTC | CASSYTGGASYEQYF | TRBV6-6 | TRBD1 | TRBJ2-7 | once
TGTGCCAGCAGCGCTCCCCGGGGGGGGAGGAACTATGGCTACACCTTC | CASSAPRGGRNYGYTF | TRBV9 | NA | TRBJ1-2 | NA
TGTGCCAGCAGCCTACCGGGACAGCGAACCTACAATGAGCAGTTCTTC | CASSLPGQRTYNEQFF | TRBV14 | TRBD1 | TRBJ2-1 | NA
TGCGCCAGCAGCTCTGTAGCGGGGGGCCAAGAGACCCAGTACTTC | CASSSVAGGQETQYF | TRBV5-1 | TRBD2 | TRBJ2-5 | NA
TGTGCCAGCAGTCCCCAAGGACAGGGGGCGAAAGGACAGCCCCAGCATTTT | CASSPQGQGAKGQPQHF | TRBV27 | TRBD1 | TRBJ1-5 | NA
TGTGCCAGTAGTATAGCCCAGGGGTTCGAGACCCAGTACTTC | CASSIAQGFETQYF | TRBV19 | NA | TRBJ2-5 | NA
TGTGCCAGTAGTATAGAAGCAAAAAACGAGCAGTACTTC | CASSIEAKNEQYF | TRBV19 | NA | TRBJ2-7 | NA
TGTGCCAGCAGCAAAAATCTAACCGGCCAGCGGAAGCGATCTAGCACAGATACGCAGTATTTT | CASSKNLTGQRKRSSTDTQYF | TRBV21-1 | NA | TRBJ2-3 | NA
TGTGCCAGCAGCCCGGCAGGCCGGTATCAGCCCCAGCATTTT | CASSPAGRYQPQHF | TRBV11-2 | NA | TRBJ1-5 | NA
TGTGCCAGCAGCTTATCGGTCTCTCCCTACGAGCAGTACTTC | CASSLSVSPYEQYF | TRBV13 | NA | TRBJ2-7 | NA
TGTGCCAGCAGGGGGACCGGGACAGGTATTGAAGCTTTCTTT | CASRGTGTGIEAFF | TRBV7-9 | TRBD1 | TRBJ1-1 | NA
TGTGCCAGCAGTGGAAGAGCGGGGGGGCATAGCACAGATACGCAGTATTTT | CASSGRAGGHSTDTQYF | TRBV11-3 | TRBD2 | TRBJ2-3 | few
TGCGCCAGCAGCTCCGGGACAGGCCCCGAAAAACTGTTTTTT | CASSSGTGPEKLFF | TRBV5-1 | TRBD1 | TRBJ1-4 | NA
TGTGCCAGCAGCCTTCGTTTGACAGGTGACTACTCTAGCACAGATACGCAGTATTTT | CASSLRLTGDYSSTDTQYF | TRBV5-5 | NA | TRBJ2-3 | NA
TGTGCCAGCAGCTCCTTTAATGAGCAGTTCTTC | CASSSFNEQFF | TRBV7-2 | NA | TRBJ2-1 | few
TGTGCCAGTAGTTTGGTAGGACTAGCGGGAGGATCTAGCACAGATACGCAGTATTTT | CASSLVGLAGGSSTDTQYF | TRBV19 | TRBD2 | TRBJ2-3 | NA
TGTGCCAGCAGCTTCCTCGCAGGGGTCGCGAGTGGCTACACCTTC | CASSFLAGVASGYTF | TRBV14 | NA | TRBJ1-2 | NA
TGTGCCAGCAGCCGAGAGACAGGGACTAATGAAAAACTGTTTTTT | CASSRETGTNEKLFF | TRBV7-9 | TRBD1 | TRBJ1-4 | NA
TGTGCCAGTAGTATCGGGGGAATCGGCGGCTACACCTTC | CASSIGGIGGYTF | TRBV19 | NA | TRBJ1-2 | NA
TGTGCCAGTAGTATTACCCCCGGACAGGGGCCCTACGAGCAGTACTTC | CASSITPGQGPYEQYF | TRBV19 | TRBD1 | TRBJ2-7 | few
TGTGCCAGCAGCTGGGGAGGAACCGGGACAGGGGGACACACTGAAGCTTTCTTT | CASSWGGTGTGGHTEAFF | TRBV5-4 | TRBD1 | TRBJ1-1 | NA
TGTGCCAGCAGTTACTCTACCCCCCAGGACACCATATATTTT | CASSYSTPQDTIYF | TRBV6-5 | NA | TRBJ1-3 | few
TGCGCCAGCAGCTTGGTCGGTCATTCCCGCTACGAGCAGTACTTC | CASSLVGHSRYEQYF | TRBV5-1 | NA | TRBJ2-7 | NA
TGCGCCAGCAGCTTGGCCGGGGAAGGGACTCCTGGGGCCAACGTCCTGACTTTC | CASSLAGEGTPGANVLTF | TRBV5-1 | NA | TRBJ2-6 | NA
TGTGCCAGCAGCGGAGCGGGACAAGGGAACACCGGGGAGCTGTTTTTT | CASSGAGQGNTGELFF | TRBV5-4 | NA | TRBJ2-2 | once
TGTGCCATCAGTTCGACAACCTTGAACACTGAAGCTTTCTTT | CAISSTTLNTEAFF | TRBV10-3 | NA | TRBJ1-1 | NA
TGTGCCAGCAGCCGGGGCCAGGTCGGGGGCAATGAGCAGTTCTTC | CASSRGQVGGNEQFF | TRBV7-6 | NA | TRBJ2-1 | NA
TGCAGTGCCCCTGAGGCTGAAGCTTTCTTT | CSAPEAEAFF | TRBV20-1 | NA | TRBJ1-1 | NA
TGTGCCAGCACACTGATGAACACCGGGGAGCTGTTTTTT | CASTLMNTGELFF | TRBV2 | NA | TRBJ2-2 | few
TGTGCCAGCAGCCCTAGACGGGGGGGCTTGACCGGGGAGCTGTTTTTT | CASSPRRGGLTGELFF | TRBV9 | TRBD2 | TRBJ2-2 | NA